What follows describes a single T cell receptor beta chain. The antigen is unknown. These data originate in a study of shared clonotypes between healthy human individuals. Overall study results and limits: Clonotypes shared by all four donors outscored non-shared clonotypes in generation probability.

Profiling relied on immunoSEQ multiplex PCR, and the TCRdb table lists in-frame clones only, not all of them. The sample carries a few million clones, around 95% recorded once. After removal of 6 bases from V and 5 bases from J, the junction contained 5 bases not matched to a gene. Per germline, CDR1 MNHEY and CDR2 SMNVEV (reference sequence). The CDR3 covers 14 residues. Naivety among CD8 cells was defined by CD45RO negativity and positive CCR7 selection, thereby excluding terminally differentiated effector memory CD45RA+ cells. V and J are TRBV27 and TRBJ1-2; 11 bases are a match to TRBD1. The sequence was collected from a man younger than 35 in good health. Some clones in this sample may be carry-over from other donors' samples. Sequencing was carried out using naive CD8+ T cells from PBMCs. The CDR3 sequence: CASRPDRGHYGYTF. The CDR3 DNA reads TGTGCCAGCAGGCCGGACAGGGGGCATTATGGCTACACCTTC.